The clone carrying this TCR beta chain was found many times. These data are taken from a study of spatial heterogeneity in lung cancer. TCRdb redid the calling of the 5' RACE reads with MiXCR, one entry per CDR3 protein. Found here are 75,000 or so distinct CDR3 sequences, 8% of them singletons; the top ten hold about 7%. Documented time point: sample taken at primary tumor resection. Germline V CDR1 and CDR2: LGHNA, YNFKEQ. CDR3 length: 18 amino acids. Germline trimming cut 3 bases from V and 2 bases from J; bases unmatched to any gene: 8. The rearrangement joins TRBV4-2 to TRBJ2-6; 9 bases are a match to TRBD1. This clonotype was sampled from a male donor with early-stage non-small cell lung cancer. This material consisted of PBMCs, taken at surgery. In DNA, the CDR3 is TGTGCCAGCAGCCAGGCCGGGACAGGGTCCCCTGGGGCCAACGTCCTGACTTTC. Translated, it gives CASSQAGTGSPGANVLTF.